The 18 T cell receptor beta chains below were found in one sample sequenced in a study of siplizumab effects on memory and regulatory T cells. Assay used: immunoSEQ multiplex PCR; TCRdb lists only in-frame clones, some missing. Among 95,000 to 130,000 clones listed, roughly 94% were seen once. Source material: non-Treg CD4+ T cells sorted from blood. These TCRs come from a human donor in good health.

The J gene is TRBJ1-1, the V gene TRBV5-8; D may be TRBD1 (5 bases). From germline, CDR1 is SGHTS and CDR2 YDEGEE. This CDR3 region has 14 residues. Trimming removed 4 bases at V and 6 bases at J, with 16 bases between. CDR3 bases: TGTGCCAGCAGCATGGGGACGGGGTGGGCTGAAGCTTTCTTT. Amino acid sequence: CASSMGTGWAEAFF.

This clone has only one observation. V usage is TRBV5-1 and J usage is TRBJ1-1; TRBD1 matches at 8 bases. This CDR3 region has 17 residues. V lost 4 bases to trimming and J lost 4 bases; unmatched junction nucleotides: 15. Germline V gene sequence: CDR1 SGHRS, CDR2 YFSETQ. CDR3 DNA: TGCGCCAGCAGCGGCTCAGTTGGCGACAGGGGAGTCACTGAAGCTTTCTTT. It is translated as CASSGSVGDRGVTEAFF.

This chain connects TRBV6-6 to TRBJ2-7; D is perhaps TRBD1 (6 bases). The germline CDR1 and CDR2 sequences are MNHNY and SVGAGI (reference sequence). V was cut by 5 bases and J by 3 bases, with 11 bases left in between. This CDR3 comprises 13 residues. The CDR3 DNA follows: TGTGCCAGCAGTCCCTGGACAGACTACGAGCAGTACTTC. Protein: CASSPWTDYEQYF.

This clone has just one count. V gene TRBV5-1 combines with J gene TRBJ2-3, with D possibly TRBD2 on 6 matching bases. CDR1 is SGHRS and CDR2 is YFSETQ in the germline V gene. Trimming left V 6 bases short and J 2 bases short, with 19 bases between. The CDR3 has 16 residues. The CDR3 nucleotides read TGCGCCAGCATCCCCGACGGGCTAGCGTTCACAGATACGCAGTATTTT. Its protein product is CASIPDGLAFTDTQYF.

This chain connects TRBV28 to TRBJ1-5; D possibly corresponds to TRBD1 (6 bases). The germline V gene has CDR1 MDHEN and CDR2 SYDVKM. The CDR3 spans 15 residues. The V gene lost 3 bases and the J gene lost 2 bases, with 11 bases spanning the gap. CDR3 amino acids: CASSLRTARNQPQHF. The CDR3 DNA reads TGTGCCAGCAGTTTGCGGACAGCTCGCAATCAGCCCCAGCATTTT.

The chain uses TRBV30 and TRBJ1-5; the D gene is possibly TRBD1 (5 bases). The CDR3 totals 14 residues. The V end was cut by 0 bases, the J end by 7 bases, with 13 bases between. Germline V gives CDR1 GTSNPN, CDR2 SVGIG (reference sequence). Written as DNA, the CDR3 is TGTGCCTGGAGTGTGAATAAAGGGGTACAGCCCCAGCATTTT. This translates into CAWSVNKGVQPQHF.

The chain carries TRBV10-3 and TRBJ1-2, with D perhaps TRBD1 (5 bases). V lost 8 bases to trimming and J lost 4 bases, with 8 bases between them. This CDR3 is built from 11 residues. Germline assignment: CDR1 ENHRY and CDR2 SYGVKD. CDR3 nucleotide sequence: TGTGCCATCGGAAGGGGCTATGGCTACACCTTC. Protein sequence: CAIGRGYGYTF.

This chain joins TRBV19 and TRBJ1-4, with TRBD1 matching over 9 bases. The length of the CDR3 is 14 residues. J gave up 8 bases and V 6 bases, and 7 bases lay outside the gene matches. Germline CDR1 and CDR2: LNHDA and SQIVND (reference sequence). CDR3 nucleotide sequence: TGTGCCAGTAGCCGGGACAGGGTGTACGAAAAACTGTTTTTT. This sequence encodes CASSRDRVYEKLFF. The entire variable domain, with the rest obtained from reference TRBV19 and TRBJ1-4, is as follows: DGGITQSPKYLFRKEGQNVTLSCEQNLNHDAMYWYRQDPGQGLRLIYYSQIVNDFQKGDIAEGYSVSREKKESFPLTVTSAQKNPTAFYLCASSRDRVYEKLFFGSGTQLSVL.

The genes are TRBV5-1 and TRBJ1-2; a possible D gene is TRBD1 (5 bases). Deletions cut 0 bases from V and 9 bases from J, with 12 bases between. Per the germline V gene, CDR1 is SGHRS and CDR2 is YFSETQ. This CDR3 spans 13 amino acids. The CDR3 DNA sequence: TGCGCCAGCAGCTTGGGGAGGGGTAATCGCTACACCTTC. Encoded protein: CASSLGRGNRYTF.

The genes are TRBV5-4 and TRBJ2-3; tentative D call: TRBD1 (5 bases). CDR3 size: 13 residues. Germline CDR1 and CDR2: SGHNT and YYREEE (reference sequence). Trimming pared 9 bases from V and 2 bases from J, leaving 13 bases between. CDR3 in DNA: TGTGCCACGAAGGGGCAGATCACAGATACGCAGTATTTT. It translates to CATKGQITDTQYF.

The chain links TRBV6-1 to TRBJ2-6; D is ambiguous. V shed 5 bases and J shed 0 bases, with 5 bases lying between them. Germline V lookup: CDR1 MNHNS, CDR2 SASEGT. CDR3 length: 14 residues. CDR3 DNA: TGTGCCAGCAGTCTCTTCTCTGGGGCCAACGTCCTGACTTTC. Translating gives CASSLFSGANVLTF.

The chain carries TRBV5-1 and TRBJ2-6, with 10 bases that match TRBD1. Germline values: CDR1 SGHRS, CDR2 YFSETQ. V dropped 0 bases and J dropped 0; count of bases not matched to a gene: 15. CDR3 size: 22 residues. The CDR3 DNA sequence: TGCGCCAGCAGCTTGGACGGGCGTGACAGGGGGCTCCTGGGCTCTGGGGCCAACGTCCTGACTTTC. Translated, it gives CASSLDGRDRGLLGSGANVLTF. Supplemented by reference TRBV5-1 and TRBJ2-6, the full variable domain reads KAGVTQTPRYLIKTRGQQVTLSCSPISGHRSVSWYQQTPGQGLQFLFEYFSETQRNKGNFPGRFSGRQFSNSRSEMNVSTLELGDSALYLCASSLDGRDRGLLGSGANVLTFGAGSRLTVL.

The table lists this clone with a count of one. The chain joins TRBV19 to TRBJ1-1; D uncertain. With 1 base removed from V and 0 bases from J, the gap between germline ends came to 27 bases. The CDR3 totals 21 residues. In germline, CDR1 is LNHDA, CDR2 SQIVND (reference sequence). The CDR3: CASSIGYFWGTSTSMNTEAFF. CDR3 nucleotide sequence: TGTGCCAGTAGTATAGGGTATTTTTGGGGTACTTCAACTTCTATGAACACTGAAGCTTTCTTT. The complete variable domain, with remaining parts taken from reference TRBV19 and TRBJ1-1, reads DGGITQSPKYLFRKEGQNVTLSCEQNLNHDAMYWYRQDPGQGLRLIYYSQIVNDFQKGDIAEGYSVSREKKESFPLTVTSAQKNPTAFYLCASSIGYFWGTSTSMNTEAFFGQGTRLTVV.

Only one count was recorded for this clone. This chain uses TRBV5-1 with TRBJ1-5; tentatively, D is TRBD1 (6 bases). CDR1 and CDR2 (germline): SGHRS, YFSETQ. V dropped 0 bases and J dropped 6 bases, with 10 bases sitting between them. The CDR3 sequence is 14 residues long. The DNA of the CDR3 is TGCGCCAGCAGCTTGGAAACAGGGTTTCAGCCCCAGCATTTT. Residues: CASSLETGFQPQHF.

The V gene is TRBV6-5, the J gene TRBJ2-1; possibly TRBD1 for D (6 bases). This CDR3 region has 16 residues. Germline CDR1 MNHEY, CDR2 SVGAGI. V was trimmed by 0 bases and J by 0 bases, leaving 9 bases between them. The CDR3 region is CASSYSWTVSYNEQFF. In nucleotides, the CDR3 is TGTGCCAGCAGTTACTCGTGGACAGTCTCCTACAATGAGCAGTTCTTC.

The genes are TRBV6-1 and TRBJ1-1; D gene uncertain. CDR1 and CDR2 from the germline V gene are MNHNS and SASEGT. V was clipped by 7 bases and J by 2 bases, with 2 bases between them. This CDR3 is built from 10 residues. CDR3 sequence: CASTNTEAFF. The CDR3 DNA reads TGTGCCAGCACCAACACTGAAGCTTTCTTT.

The genes are TRBV5-1 and TRBJ1-2; perhaps TRBD1 as D (6 bases). CDR1 SGHRS and CDR2 YFSETQ come from the germline V gene. V lost 4 bases and J lost 2, with 12 bases in between. This CDR3 is 14 amino acids long. The CDR3 region is CASSARDTNYGYTF. The DNA of the CDR3 is TGCGCCAGCAGCGCCCGGGACACAAACTATGGCTACACCTTC.

The chain joins TRBV7-9 to TRBJ1-2; possible D gene TRBD1, 5 bases. V was trimmed by 4 bases and J by 1 base, leaving 16 bases between them. The CDR3 is 16 amino acids. Germline CDR1 SEHNR, CDR2 FQNEAQ (reference sequence). The DNA for the CDR3 is TGTGCCAGCAGCTCCCTCCGGGGGGACTTTAACTATGGCTACACCTTC. As protein: CASSSLRGDFNYGYTF. The full variable domain, with the rest looked up from reference TRBV7-9 and TRBJ1-2, is DTGVSQNPRHKITKRGQNVTFRCDPISEHNRLYWYRQTLGQGPEFLTYFQNEAQLEKSRLLSDRFSAERPKGSFSTLEIQRTEQGDSAMYLCASSSLRGDFNYGYTFGSGTRLTVV.